The rows below give T cell receptor beta chains drawn from one sample of a study of OX40 agonist ivuxolimab in advanced cancers. Here immunoSEQ multiplex PCR was the method, and the copy in TCRdb shows in-frame clones only, minus some. Of more than 65,000 clones in the sample, 85% were seen once. The sequenced sample was CD4+ or CD8+ T cells sorted from blood, obtained in a trial of the OX40 agonist ivuxolimab. These TCRs come from an adult with an advanced solid tumor such as melanoma, head and neck, liver or kidney cancer. Each CDR3 is given with its conserved first and last residue. The D gene is left open where the match is weak. The size field is filled for only some rows; it gives once, few, many or a size class.

clone_size: .; v_call: TRBV18; j_call: TRBJ2-7; d_call: .; cdr3_aa: CASSPDTGLSYEQYF; cdr3_nt: TGTGCCAGCTCACCAGATACAGGGCTCTCCTACGAGCAGTACTTC
clone_size: .; v_call: TRBV11-3; j_call: TRBJ2-7; d_call: .; cdr3_aa: CASSLRAGPGEQYF; cdr3_nt: TGTGCCAGCAGCTTAAGGGCAGGGCCTGGGGAGCAGTACTTC
clone_size: .; v_call: TRBV28; j_call: TRBJ2-7; d_call: .; cdr3_aa: CASSQGGGIYEQYF; cdr3_nt: TGTGCCAGCAGTCAAGGGGGAGGGATCTACGAGCAGTACTTC
clone_size: .; v_call: TRBV7-9; j_call: TRBJ2-7; d_call: .; cdr3_aa: CASVNWGSSYEQYF; cdr3_nt: TGTGCCAGCGTGAATTGGGGTTCCTCCTACGAGCAGTACTTC
clone_size: .; v_call: TRBV6-5; j_call: TRBJ1-6; d_call: .; cdr3_aa: CASSEDKTSPLHF; cdr3_nt: TGTGCCAGCAGTGAGGACAAAACTTCACCCCTCCACTTT
clone_size: .; v_call: TRBV5-4; j_call: TRBJ2-7; d_call: TRBD1; cdr3_aa: CAGSLGTATNEQYF; cdr3_nt: TGTGCCGGCAGCTTGGGGACAGCCACGAACGAGCAGTACTTC
clone_size: .; v_call: TRBV7-2; j_call: TRBJ2-5; d_call: .; cdr3_aa: CASSLNRETQYF; cdr3_nt: TGTGCCAGCAGCTTAAACAGAGAGACCCAGTACTTC
clone_size: .; v_call: TRBV14; j_call: TRBJ2-3; d_call: .; cdr3_aa: CASSLGLGYTDTQYF; cdr3_nt: TGTGCCAGCAGCCTAGGACTTGGTTACACAGATACGCAGTATTTT
clone_size: .; v_call: TRBV13; j_call: TRBJ1-2; d_call: .; cdr3_aa: CASSLALYGGVNF; cdr3_nt: TGTGCCAGCAGCTTAGCACTGTATGGGGGAGTGAACTTC
clone_size: .; v_call: TRBV5-1; j_call: TRBJ2-1; d_call: TRBD2; cdr3_aa: CASSFELAGGGNEQFF; cdr3_nt: TGCGCCAGCAGCTTCGAACTAGCGGGAGGGGGCAATGAGCAGTTCTTC
clone_size: .; v_call: TRBV28; j_call: TRBJ2-4; d_call: .; cdr3_aa: CASAGPRVGKNIQYF; cdr3_nt: TGTGCCAGCGCGGGACCCCGGGTGGGCAAAAACATTCAGTACTTC
clone_size: .; v_call: TRBV13; j_call: TRBJ2-5; d_call: .; cdr3_aa: CASLGRRVVKTQYF; cdr3_nt: TGTGCCAGCCTCGGCCGCCGGGTGGTAAAGACCCAGTACTTC
clone_size: .; v_call: TRBV7-2; j_call: TRBJ1-6; d_call: .; cdr3_aa: CASSLAGRGAHNSPLHF; cdr3_nt: TGTGCCAGCAGCTTAGCGGGGAGGGGCGCGCATAATTCACCCCTCCACTTT
clone_size: .; v_call: TRBV28; j_call: TRBJ2-1; d_call: TRBD1; cdr3_aa: CASSLPQGASSYNEQFF; cdr3_nt: TGTGCCAGCAGTTTACCCCAGGGGGCGTCCTCCTACAATGAGCAGTTCTTC
clone_size: .; v_call: TRBV27; j_call: TRBJ2-7; d_call: TRBD2; cdr3_aa: CASQRLAGTPYEQYF; cdr3_nt: TGTGCCAGCCAACGACTAGCGGGTACCCCCTACGAGCAGTACTTC
clone_size: .; v_call: TRBV4-1; j_call: TRBJ1-2; d_call: TRBD1; cdr3_aa: CASSPRDRGFYGYTF; cdr3_nt: TGCGCCAGCAGCCCCCGGGACAGGGGTTTCTATGGCTACACCTTC
clone_size: .; v_call: TRBV19; j_call: TRBJ1-1; d_call: .; cdr3_aa: CASSIDRGETEAFF; cdr3_nt: TGTGCCAGTAGTATAGACAGGGGTGAAACTGAAGCTTTCTTT
clone_size: .; v_call: TRBV5-6; j_call: TRBJ1-5; d_call: .; cdr3_aa: CASSLAKGRYSNQPQHF; cdr3_nt: TGTGCCAGCAGCTTGGCCAAAGGGCGTTATAGCAATCAGCCCCAGCATTTT
clone_size: .; v_call: TRBV27; j_call: TRBJ1-6; d_call: TRBD1; cdr3_aa: CASSPPGQGVVNSPLHF; cdr3_nt: TGTGCCAGCAGTCCGCCGGGACAGGGAGTAGTTAATTCACCCCTCCACTTT
clone_size: few; v_call: TRBV6-6; j_call: TRBJ1-5; d_call: .; cdr3_aa: CASSTITTRRNQPQHF; cdr3_nt: TGTGCCAGCAGCACTATTACGACGAGACGCAATCAGCCCCAGCATTTT
clone_size: .; v_call: TRBV11-1; j_call: TRBJ1-2; d_call: TRBD1; cdr3_aa: CASSFGDRDYGYTF; cdr3_nt: TGTGCCAGCAGCTTCGGGGACAGGGACTATGGCTACACCTTC
clone_size: .; v_call: TRBV10-3; j_call: TRBJ2-2; d_call: .; cdr3_aa: CAISDGPNTGELFF; cdr3_nt: TGTGCCATCAGTGATGGGCCGAACACCGGGGAGCTGTTTTTT
clone_size: few; v_call: TRBV27; j_call: TRBJ1-4; d_call: .; cdr3_aa: CASSPTPIATNEKLFF; cdr3_nt: TGTGCCAGCAGTCCAACTCCAATTGCAACTAATGAAAAACTGTTTTTT
clone_size: .; v_call: TRBV30; j_call: TRBJ1-2; d_call: .; cdr3_aa: CAWSVEGRDYGYTF; cdr3_nt: TGTGCCTGGAGTGTCGAGGGAAGAGACTATGGCTACACCTTC
clone_size: once; v_call: TRBV19; j_call: TRBJ1-2; d_call: .; cdr3_aa: CASSAKTGPLGYTF; cdr3_nt: TGTGCCAGTAGTGCAAAGACAGGCCCTCTAGGCTACACCTTC
clone_size: .; v_call: TRBV6-1; j_call: TRBJ1-5; d_call: .; cdr3_aa: CASTSFGGNQPQHF; cdr3_nt: TGTGCCAGCACTTCCTTCGGAGGCAATCAGCCCCAGCATTTT
clone_size: .; v_call: TRBV7-2; j_call: TRBJ2-5; d_call: TRBD2; cdr3_aa: CASSLGLAGQETQYF; cdr3_nt: TGTGCCAGCAGCTTAGGGCTAGCGGGGCAAGAGACCCAGTACTTC
clone_size: .; v_call: TRBV4-3; j_call: TRBJ2-2; d_call: TRBD2; cdr3_aa: CASSQRPSGNTGELFF; cdr3_nt: TGCGCCAGCAGCCAAAGACCTAGCGGGAACACCGGGGAGCTGTTTTTT
clone_size: .; v_call: TRBV19; j_call: TRBJ2-1; d_call: .; cdr3_aa: CASKEGGRYNEQFF; cdr3_nt: TGTGCCAGTAAGGAGGGGGGGCGCTACAATGAGCAGTTCTTC
clone_size: .; v_call: TRBV29-1; j_call: TRBJ2-6; d_call: TRBD2; cdr3_aa: CSVEREGSGANVLTF; cdr3_nt: TGCAGCGTTGAACGGGAGGGCTCTGGGGCCAACGTCCTGACTTTC
clone_size: .; v_call: TRBV5-4; j_call: TRBJ2-3; d_call: TRBD1; cdr3_aa: CASSADRGDTQYF; cdr3_nt: TGTGCCAGCAGCGCCGACAGGGGCGATACGCAGTATTTT
clone_size: .; v_call: TRBV28; j_call: TRBJ1-3; d_call: .; cdr3_aa: CASSAGTWSSGNTIYF; cdr3_nt: TGTGCCAGCAGTGCCGGGACTTGGAGCTCTGGAAACACCATATATTTT
clone_size: .; v_call: TRBV4-2; j_call: TRBJ2-5; d_call: .; cdr3_aa: CASSQTTGQETQYF; cdr3_nt: TGTGCCAGCAGCCAAACAACGGGCCAAGAGACCCAGTACTTC
clone_size: .; v_call: TRBV6-5; j_call: TRBJ2-5; d_call: .; cdr3_aa: CASRLRQGRKTQYF; cdr3_nt: TGTGCCAGCAGACTGCGCCAGGGACGGAAGACCCAGTACTTC
clone_size: once; v_call: TRBV9; j_call: TRBJ1-5; d_call: TRBD1; cdr3_aa: CASSVGGQGDSPQHF; cdr3_nt: TGTGCCAGCAGCGTTGGGGGACAGGGGGATTCGCCCCAGCATTTT
clone_size: .; v_call: TRBV4-3; j_call: TRBJ1-3; d_call: TRBD1; cdr3_aa: CASSQDWTGIGNTIYF; cdr3_nt: TGCGCCAGCAGCCAAGACTGGACAGGGATTGGAAACACCATATATTTT
clone_size: .; v_call: TRBV5-4; j_call: TRBJ2-3; d_call: .; cdr3_aa: CASRLAVGGDTQYF; cdr3_nt: TGTGCCAGCAGATTAGCGGTTGGGGGGGATACGCAGTATTTT
clone_size: .; v_call: TRBV6-5; j_call: TRBJ1-1; d_call: .; cdr3_aa: CASSYLRATEAFF; cdr3_nt: TGTGCCAGCAGTTACCTGCGGGCCACTGAAGCTTTCTTT
clone_size: once; v_call: TRBV27; j_call: TRBJ1-1; d_call: TRBD1; cdr3_aa: CASSSAPDRVAEAFF; cdr3_nt: TGTGCCAGCAGTTCAGCCCCCGACAGGGTAGCTGAAGCTTTCTTT
clone_size: few; v_call: TRBV4-3; j_call: TRBJ2-3; d_call: TRBD2; cdr3_aa: CASSQGGPREGTDTQYF; cdr3_nt: TGCGCCAGCAGCCAAGGCGGACCGCGGGAGGGCACAGATACGCAGTATTTT
clone_size: once; v_call: TRBV5-4; j_call: TRBJ1-1; d_call: TRBD1; cdr3_aa: CASSPRDRGTNTEAFF; cdr3_nt: TGTGCCAGCAGCCCACGGGACAGGGGGACGAACACTGAAGCTTTCTTT
clone_size: medium-sized; v_call: TRBV6-1; j_call: TRBJ2-7; d_call: .; cdr3_aa: CASSEVGSTYEQYF; cdr3_nt: TGTGCCAGCAGTGAAGTGGGGAGCACCTACGAGCAGTACTTC
clone_size: .; v_call: TRBV10-3; j_call: TRBJ1-5; d_call: TRBD1; cdr3_aa: CAISEGRGQGQPQHF; cdr3_nt: TGTGCCATCAGTGAGGGCAGGGGGCAGGGTCAGCCCCAGCATTTT
clone_size: .; v_call: TRBV28; j_call: TRBJ1-1; d_call: .; cdr3_aa: CASTLKGTGYTEAFF; cdr3_nt: TGTGCCAGCACCCTTAAAGGGACGGGTTACACTGAAGCTTTCTTT
clone_size: .; v_call: TRBV6-6; j_call: TRBJ2-2; d_call: .; cdr3_aa: CASSASRLGELFF; cdr3_nt: TGTGCCAGCAGTGCCTCTAGATTGGGGGAGCTGTTTTTT
clone_size: .; v_call: TRBV5-1; j_call: TRBJ2-5; d_call: TRBD2; cdr3_aa: CASSGGVIEETQYF; cdr3_nt: TGCGCCAGCAGCGGGGGGGTAATTGAGGAGACCCAGTACTTC
clone_size: .; v_call: TRBV10-3; j_call: TRBJ1-4; d_call: .; cdr3_aa: CAISEPRDVGEKLFF; cdr3_nt: TGTGCCATCAGTGAGCCCCGGGACGTAGGTGAAAAACTGTTTTTT
clone_size: .; v_call: TRBV11-3; j_call: TRBJ2-3; d_call: .; cdr3_aa: CASSFFKWDTQYF; cdr3_nt: TGTGCCAGCAGCTTTTTCAAATGGGATACGCAGTATTTT
clone_size: few; v_call: TRBV28; j_call: TRBJ1-1; d_call: TRBD1; cdr3_aa: CASSLYPGQGGGEAFF; cdr3_nt: TGTGCCAGCAGTTTATACCCGGGACAGGGAGGAGGTGAAGCTTTCTTT
clone_size: .; v_call: TRBV28; j_call: TRBJ2-1; d_call: TRBD1; cdr3_aa: CASRLGGTGTLEQFF; cdr3_nt: TGTGCCAGCAGACTAGGCGGGACAGGGACTCTAGAGCAGTTCTTC
clone_size: .; v_call: TRBV4-1; j_call: TRBJ1-2; d_call: .; cdr3_aa: CASSQDAAQVGKGYTF; cdr3_nt: TGCGCCAGCAGCCAAGATGCCGCGCAGGTAGGAAAAGGCTACACCTTC
clone_size: .; v_call: TRBV5-5; j_call: TRBJ2-2; d_call: TRBD2; cdr3_aa: CASSLVASGGPFTGELFF; cdr3_nt: TGTGCCAGCAGCTTGGTGGCTAGCGGGGGCCCTTTCACCGGGGAGCTGTTTTTT